Listed below are T cell receptor beta chains from one sample, sequenced in a study of T cells in Graves' hyperthyroidism and ophthalmopathy. MiXCR, run by TCRdb on the multiplex PCR reads, gives a single entry per CDR3 protein. This table holds about 480,000 distinct CDR3 sequences, approximately 23% found once. Sample: blood. These receptors came from a woman in her seventies with Graves' ophthalmopathy. The CDR3 runs from the conserved cysteine through the conserved F or W. Fields, in order: V gene, clone size, J gene, D gene, CDR3 DNA, CDR3 protein. A D gene is named only where the DNA matches it firmly. Clone size is stated in some rows and not others, as once, few, many or a class when expanded.

>TRBV13|.|TRBJ2-1|.
TGTGCCAGCAGCTTTAGATTAGATCAGTTCTTC
CASSFRLDQFF
>TRBV28|.|TRBJ2-2|.
TGTGCCAGCAGTTTATCTGGGGGGGCCACCGGGGAGCTGTTTTTT
CASSLSGGATGELFF
>TRBV29-1|.|TRBJ2-7|TRBD2
TGCAGCGTTGGGGAGGGTAGCGGGTATTCCTACGAGCAGTACTTC
CSVGEGSGYSYEQYF
>TRBV12-3/TRBV12-4|few|TRBJ1-1|.
TGTGCCAGCAGTTCAGCCGGGGGGCTCACTGAAGCTTTCTTT
CASSSAGGLTEAFF
>TRBV6-9|.|TRBJ1-5|TRBD1
TGTGCCAGCAGTTATCGGACAGGGCTTCAGCCCCAGCATTTT
CASSYRTGLQPQHF
>TRBV20-1|.|TRBJ2-7|.
TGCAGTGCTGGAGATTCGGGGGCGGTGGGATCCGAGCAGTACTTC
CSAGDSGAVGSEQYF
>TRBV20-1|few|TRBJ2-1|.
TGCAGTGCTCCAGTCTTTGGGACCACAAATGAGCAGTTCTTC
CSAPVFGTTNEQFF
>TRBV10-3|.|TRBJ2-3|TRBD2
TGTGCCATCAGTGACCTAGCGGGAGGTCTAGGAGATACGCAGTATTTT
CAISDLAGGLGDTQYF
>TRBV4-1|.|TRBJ2-3|TRBD1
TGCGCCAGCAGCCAACAGGGGGCTGCAGATACGCAGTATTTT
CASSQQGAADTQYF
>TRBV6-2/TRBV6-3|.|TRBJ2-5|.
TGTGCCAGCAGTTATCTGGGCGACTATGAGACCCAGTACTTC
CASSYLGDYETQYF
>TRBV12-3/TRBV12-4|.|TRBJ1-5|.
TGTGCCAGCAGCTCAAGGGGTGATGGCAATCAGCCCCAGCATTTT
CASSSRGDGNQPQHF
>TRBV5-6|.|TRBJ2-2|TRBD1
TGTGCCAGCAGCTTGGGACAGGGTGTGGGCGCCGGGGAGCTGTTTTTT
CASSLGQGVGAGELFF
>TRBV4-3|few|TRBJ2-2|TRBD1
TGCGCCAGCAGGGGACAGGTCAACACCGGGGAGCTGTTTTTT
CASRGQVNTGELFF
>TRBV6-1|.|TRBJ1-2|.
TGTGCCAGCTTAGAGGGAAACTATGGCTACACCTTC
CASLEGNYGYTF
>TRBV6-5|.|TRBJ2-3|TRBD2
TGTGCCAGCAGTTACTCGTCTAGCGGGAGACCTAGCACGCAGTATTTT
CASSYSSSGRPSTQYF
>TRBV12-3/TRBV12-4|.|TRBJ2-1|.
TGTGCCAGCAGTTTGCAAGAGCATGACAATGAGCAGTTCTTC
CASSLQEHDNEQFF
>TRBV4-1|once|TRBJ2-1|TRBD2
TGCGCCAGCAGCCAAGAGGGAAGCCGCGGGAGGTACAATGAGCAGTTCTTC
CASSQEGSRGRYNEQFF
>TRBV11-2|many|TRBJ1-3|.
TGTGCCAGCAGCTTAGTGGGGGCCTCCGGAAACACCATATATTTT
CASSLVGASGNTIYF
>TRBV7-8|many|TRBJ2-3|.
TGTGCCAGCAGCTTAATGGAGAGCACAGATACGCAGTATTTT
CASSLMESTDTQYF